These T cell receptor beta chains were read from a single sample in a study of T cell repertoires in cytomegalovirus infection. TCRdb independently ran MiXCR on the reads; one entry per CDR3 protein. The repertoire includes 310,000 or so distinct CDR3 sequences, roughly 9.3% of them detected once, and around 2.4% sits in the top ten. The sequencing input was PBMCs. The receptors were gathered from a human donor in good health (CMV status not recorded). Some clones in this sample may be carry-over from other donors' samples. Both conserved end residues are part of each CDR3. The order of the fields is D gene, J gene, V gene, clone size, CDR3 DNA, CDR3 protein. A D gene is named only where the DNA matches it firmly. Clone sizes are given selectively: once, few, many, or a class where the clone is expanded.

. TRBJ2-1 TRBV7-2 many TGTGCCAGCAGCTTAGGGCTTCACAATGAGCAGTTCTTC CASSLGLHNEQFF
TRBD1 TRBJ2-2 TRBV7-8 many TGTGCCAGCAGCTCCCCGAGAACAGGGGGCGCGAACACCGGGGAGCTGTTTTTT CASSSPRTGGANTGELFF
TRBD2 TRBJ2-3 TRBV7-8 many TGTGCCAGCAGCTTAAATCAACTAGCGGGGCGGCGTGATACGCAGTATTTT CASSLNQLAGRRDTQYF
. TRBJ2-1 TRBV12-3/TRBV12-4 many TGTGCCAGCAGTGTGAGCTACAATGAGCAGTTCTTC CASSVSYNEQFF
TRBD1 TRBJ1-2 TRBV6-6 . TGTGCCAGCAGTTATTCGGACAGGATGCCTGGCTACACCTTC CASSYSDRMPGYTF
. TRBJ2-1 TRBV6-6 many TGTGCCCACAGCGTCCTGGCGGGGTCCTACAATGAGCAGTTCTTC CAHSVLAGSYNEQFF
. TRBJ2-7 TRBV7-6 many TGTGCCAGCAGCTTAGATGAGGGCGCCTACGAGCAGTACTTC CASSLDEGAYEQYF
. TRBJ2-2 TRBV20-1 many TGCAGTGCTAGAGACTCCTCAGGGTTTACCACCGGGGAGCTGTTTTTT CSARDSSGFTTGELFF
. TRBJ1-1 TRBV5-1 many TGCGCCAGCAGCATAGACCCCGGGGGGAACACTGAAGCTTTCTTT CASSIDPGGNTEAFF
TRBD1 TRBJ1-1 TRBV23-1 many TGCGCCAGCAGTCGCCGACAGGGGGCTGCTGAAGCTTTCTTT CASSRRQGAAEAFF
. TRBJ2-5 TRBV7-9 many TGTGCCAGCAGCTTATCCAGCCAAGAGACCCAGTACTTC CASSLSSQETQYF
TRBD1 TRBJ1-1 TRBV20-1 . TGCAGTGCTCGACGAGACAGGGGGGCCACTGAAGCTTTCTTT CSARRDRGATEAFF
TRBD1 TRBJ2-3 TRBV29-1 many TGCAGCGTTGACGGGACAGGGGAGACAGATACGCAGTATTTT CSVDGTGETDTQYF
. TRBJ2-4 TRBV7-9 . TGTGCCAGCAGCTCAACCTCCCAGGGCGCAGCCAAAAACATTCAGTACTTC CASSSTSQGAAKNIQYF
. TRBJ1-2 TRBV7-2 many TGTGCCAGCAGCCGCCGGGAGGGCTATGGCTACACCTTC CASSRREGYGYTF
TRBD1 TRBJ1-6 TRBV20-1 . TGCAGTGCTAGAGATTCGGGACAGTATAATTCACCCCTCCACTTT CSARDSGQYNSPLHF
. TRBJ1-2 TRBV7-6 many TGTGCCAGCAGCCGCGAGGAGAACTATGGCTACACCTTC CASSREENYGYTF
. TRBJ1-2 TRBV29-1 . TGCAGCGTTGCCGGAAGGAGCAGCAAGGGCTATGGCTACACCTTC CSVAGRSSKGYGYTF
. TRBJ1-6 TRBV10-3 many TGTGCCATCAGTGGGGCTTCCCGGTCCTATAATTCACCCCTCCACTTT CAISGASRSYNSPLHF
. TRBJ2-6 TRBV13 few TGTGCCAGCAGCCCAGCAGGGGGGGGGCTCCTCTCTGGGGCCAACGTCCTGACTTTC CASSPAGGGLLSGANVLTF
. TRBJ2-1 TRBV6-5 . TGTGCCAGCAGTTACCGTCCAGGTACTGACAGGTACAATGAGCAGTTCTTC CASSYRPGTDRYNEQFF
. TRBJ1-1 TRBV28 many TGTGCCAGCAGTTTCCCCTCGACAGATATGAACACTGAAGCTTTCTTT CASSFPSTDMNTEAFF
. TRBJ2-1 TRBV4-1 many TGCGCCAGCAGCCAAGATCGTACTAGCTACTACAATGAGCAGTTCTTC CASSQDRTSYYNEQFF